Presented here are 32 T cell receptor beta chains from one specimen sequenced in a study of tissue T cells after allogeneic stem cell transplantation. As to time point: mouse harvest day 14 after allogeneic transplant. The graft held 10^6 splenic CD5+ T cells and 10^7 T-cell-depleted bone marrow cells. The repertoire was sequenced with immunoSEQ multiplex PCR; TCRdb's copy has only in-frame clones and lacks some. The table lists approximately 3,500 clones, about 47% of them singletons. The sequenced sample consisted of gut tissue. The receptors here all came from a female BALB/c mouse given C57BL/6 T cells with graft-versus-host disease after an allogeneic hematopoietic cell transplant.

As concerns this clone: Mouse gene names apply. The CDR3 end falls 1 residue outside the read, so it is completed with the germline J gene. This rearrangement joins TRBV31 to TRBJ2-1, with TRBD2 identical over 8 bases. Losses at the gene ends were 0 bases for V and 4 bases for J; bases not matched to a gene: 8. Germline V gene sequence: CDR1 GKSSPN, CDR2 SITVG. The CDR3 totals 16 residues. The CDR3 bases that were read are TGTGCCTGGAGTCTAGAGGGGGGGGCGCGATATGCTGAGCAGTTC. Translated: CAWSLEGGARYAEQF. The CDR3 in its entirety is CAWSLEGGARYAEQFF.

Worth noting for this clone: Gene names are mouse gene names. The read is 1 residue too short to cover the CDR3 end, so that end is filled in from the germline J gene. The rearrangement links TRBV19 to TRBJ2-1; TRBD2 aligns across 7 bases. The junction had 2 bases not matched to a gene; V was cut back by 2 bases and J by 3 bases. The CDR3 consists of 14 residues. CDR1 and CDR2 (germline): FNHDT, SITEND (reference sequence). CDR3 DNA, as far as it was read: TGTGCCAGCAGTATGGGGGGGAGCTATGCTGAGCAGTTC. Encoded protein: CASSMGGSYAEQF. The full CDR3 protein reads CASSMGGSYAEQFF.

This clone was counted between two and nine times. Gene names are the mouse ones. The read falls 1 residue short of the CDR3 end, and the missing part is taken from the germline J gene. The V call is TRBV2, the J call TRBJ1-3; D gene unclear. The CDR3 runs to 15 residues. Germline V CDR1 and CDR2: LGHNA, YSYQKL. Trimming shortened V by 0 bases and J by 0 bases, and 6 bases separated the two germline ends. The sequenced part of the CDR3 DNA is TGTGCCAGCAGCCAAGATGGGGATTCTGGAAATACGCTCTAT. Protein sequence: CASSQDGDSGNTLY. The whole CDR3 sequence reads CASSQDGDSGNTLYF.

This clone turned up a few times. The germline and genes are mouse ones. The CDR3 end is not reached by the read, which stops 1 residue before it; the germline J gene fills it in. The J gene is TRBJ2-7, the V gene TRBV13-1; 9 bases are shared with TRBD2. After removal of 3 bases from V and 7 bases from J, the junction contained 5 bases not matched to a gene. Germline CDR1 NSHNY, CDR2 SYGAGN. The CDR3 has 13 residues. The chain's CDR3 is CASSGVTGGEQYF. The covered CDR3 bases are TGTGCCAGCAGTGGGGTGACTGGGGGCGAACAGTAC.

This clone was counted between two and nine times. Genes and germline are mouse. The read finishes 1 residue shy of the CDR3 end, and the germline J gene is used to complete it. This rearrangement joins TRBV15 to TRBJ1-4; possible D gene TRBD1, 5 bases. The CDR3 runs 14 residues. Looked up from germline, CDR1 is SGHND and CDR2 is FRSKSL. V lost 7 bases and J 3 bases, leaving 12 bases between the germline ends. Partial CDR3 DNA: TGTGCCAGCACGACGGGGGGACCCAACGAAAGATTATTT. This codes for CASTTGGPNERLF. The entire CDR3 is CASTTGGPNERLFF.

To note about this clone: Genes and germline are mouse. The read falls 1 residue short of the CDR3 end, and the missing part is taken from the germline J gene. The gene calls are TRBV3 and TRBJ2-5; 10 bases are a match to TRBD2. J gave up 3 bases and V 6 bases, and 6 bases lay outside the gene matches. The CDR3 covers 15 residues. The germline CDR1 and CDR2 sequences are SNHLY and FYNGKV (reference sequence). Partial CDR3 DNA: TGTGCCAGCAGTCGACTGGGGGGCCGTCAAGACACCCAGTAC. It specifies CASSRLGGRQDTQY. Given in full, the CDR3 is CASSRLGGRQDTQYF.

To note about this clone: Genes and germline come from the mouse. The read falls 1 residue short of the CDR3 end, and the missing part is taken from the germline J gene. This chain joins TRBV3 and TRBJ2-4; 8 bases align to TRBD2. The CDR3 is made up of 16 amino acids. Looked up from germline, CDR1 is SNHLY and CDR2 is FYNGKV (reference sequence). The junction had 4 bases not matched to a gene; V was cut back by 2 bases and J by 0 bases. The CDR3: CASSLRLGGSQNTLYF. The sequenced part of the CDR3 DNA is TGTGCCAGCAGCTTAAGGCTGGGGGGTAGTCAAAACACCTTGTAC.

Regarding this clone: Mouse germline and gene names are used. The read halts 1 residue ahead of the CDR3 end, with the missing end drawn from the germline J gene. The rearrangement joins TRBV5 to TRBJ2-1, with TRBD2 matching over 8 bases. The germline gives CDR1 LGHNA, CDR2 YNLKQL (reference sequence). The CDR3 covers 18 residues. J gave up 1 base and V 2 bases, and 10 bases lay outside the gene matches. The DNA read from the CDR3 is TGTGCCAGCAGCCAAATAAGCCCTACTGGGGGAAACTATGCTGAGCAGTTC. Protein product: CASSQISPTGGNYAEQF. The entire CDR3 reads CASSQISPTGGNYAEQFF.

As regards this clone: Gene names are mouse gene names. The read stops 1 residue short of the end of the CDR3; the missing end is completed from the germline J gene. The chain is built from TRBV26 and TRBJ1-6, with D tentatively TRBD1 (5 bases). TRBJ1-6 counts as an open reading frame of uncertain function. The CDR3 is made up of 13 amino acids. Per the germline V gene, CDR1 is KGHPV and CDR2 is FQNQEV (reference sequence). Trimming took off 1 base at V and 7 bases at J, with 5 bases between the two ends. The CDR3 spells CASSLWDNSPLYF. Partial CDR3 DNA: TGTGCCAGCAGTCTGTGGGACAATTCGCCCCTCTAC.

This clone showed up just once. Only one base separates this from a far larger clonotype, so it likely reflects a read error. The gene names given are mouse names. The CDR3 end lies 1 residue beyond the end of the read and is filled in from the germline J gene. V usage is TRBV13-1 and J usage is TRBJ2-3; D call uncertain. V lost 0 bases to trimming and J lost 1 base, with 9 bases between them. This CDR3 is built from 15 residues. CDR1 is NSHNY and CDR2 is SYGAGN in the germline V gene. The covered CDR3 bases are TGTGCCAGCAGTGATGCCAGCGGCGGTGCAGAAACGCTGTAT. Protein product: CASSDASGGAETLY. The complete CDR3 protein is CASSDASGGAETLYF.

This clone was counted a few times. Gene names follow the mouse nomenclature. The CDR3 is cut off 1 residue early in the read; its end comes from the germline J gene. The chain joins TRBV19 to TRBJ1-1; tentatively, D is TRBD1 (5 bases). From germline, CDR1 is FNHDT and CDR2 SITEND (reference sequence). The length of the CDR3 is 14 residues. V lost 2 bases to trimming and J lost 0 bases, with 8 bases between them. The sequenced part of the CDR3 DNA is TGTGCCAGCAGTATGGCGACAGCAAACACAGAAGTCTTC. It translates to CASSMATANTEVF. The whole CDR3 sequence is CASSMATANTEVFF.

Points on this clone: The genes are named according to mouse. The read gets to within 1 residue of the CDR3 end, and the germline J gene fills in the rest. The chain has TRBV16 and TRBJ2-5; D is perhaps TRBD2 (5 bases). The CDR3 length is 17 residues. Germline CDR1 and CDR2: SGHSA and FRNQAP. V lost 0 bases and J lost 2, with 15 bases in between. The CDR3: CASSLDQVGMSQDTQYF. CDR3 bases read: TGTGCAAGCAGCTTAGATCAAGTGGGGATGAGCCAAGACACCCAGTAC.

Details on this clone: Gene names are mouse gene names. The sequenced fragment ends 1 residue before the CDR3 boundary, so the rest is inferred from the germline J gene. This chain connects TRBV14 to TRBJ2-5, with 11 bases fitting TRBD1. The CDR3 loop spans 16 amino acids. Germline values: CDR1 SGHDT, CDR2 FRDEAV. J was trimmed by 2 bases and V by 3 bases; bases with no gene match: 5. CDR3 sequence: CASSWDRGKGQDTQYF. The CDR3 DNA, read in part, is TGTGCCAGCAGTTGGGACAGGGGGAAGGGCCAAGACACCCAGTAC.

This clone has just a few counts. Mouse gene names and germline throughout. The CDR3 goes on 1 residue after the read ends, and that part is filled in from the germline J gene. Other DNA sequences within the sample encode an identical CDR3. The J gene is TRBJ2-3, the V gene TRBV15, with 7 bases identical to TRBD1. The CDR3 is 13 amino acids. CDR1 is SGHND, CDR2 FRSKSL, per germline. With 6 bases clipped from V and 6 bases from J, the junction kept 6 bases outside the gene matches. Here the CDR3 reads CASSRDRGETLYF. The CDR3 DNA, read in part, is TGTGCCAGCAGCCGGGACAGAGGGGAAACGCTGTAT.

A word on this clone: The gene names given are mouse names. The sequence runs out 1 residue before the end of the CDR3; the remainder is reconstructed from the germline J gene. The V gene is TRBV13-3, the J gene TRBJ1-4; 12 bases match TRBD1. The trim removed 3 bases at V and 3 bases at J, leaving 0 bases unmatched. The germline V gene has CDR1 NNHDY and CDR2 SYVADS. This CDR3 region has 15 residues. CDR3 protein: CASSGDRGPNERLFF. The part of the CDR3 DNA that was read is TGTGCCAGCAGTGGGGACAGGGGGCCCAACGAAAGATTATTT.

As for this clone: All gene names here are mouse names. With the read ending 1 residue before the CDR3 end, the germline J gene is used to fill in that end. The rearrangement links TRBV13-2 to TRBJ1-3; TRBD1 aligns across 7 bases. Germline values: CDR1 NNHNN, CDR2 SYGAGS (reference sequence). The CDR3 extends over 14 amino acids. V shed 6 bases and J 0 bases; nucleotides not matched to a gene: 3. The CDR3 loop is CASVDRDSGNTLYF. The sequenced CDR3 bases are TGTGCCAGCGTCGACAGGGATTCTGGAAATACGCTCTAT.

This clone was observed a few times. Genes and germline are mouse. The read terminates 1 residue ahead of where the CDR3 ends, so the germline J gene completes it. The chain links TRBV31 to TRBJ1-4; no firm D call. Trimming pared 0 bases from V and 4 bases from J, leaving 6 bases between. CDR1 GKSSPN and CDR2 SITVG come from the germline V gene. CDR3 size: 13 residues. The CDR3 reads CAWSLYSNERLFF. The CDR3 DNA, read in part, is TGTGCCTGGAGTCTATACAGCAACGAAAGATTATTT.

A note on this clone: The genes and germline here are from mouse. CDR3 bases read: TGTGCAAGCAGCTTAGACTGGGGAAACACCTTGTAC. Its translation is CASSLDWGNTLY. The whole CDR3 is CASSLDWGNTLYF. V usage is TRBV16 and J usage is TRBJ2-4; maybe TRBD2 (6 bases). The missing CDR3 end, 1 residue past where the read stops, is filled in from the germline J gene. The ends were cut back, 0 bases at V and 5 bases at J, with 6 bases in the middle. Germline CDR1 reads SGHSA; CDR2 reads FRNQAP. This CDR3 is 13 amino acids long.

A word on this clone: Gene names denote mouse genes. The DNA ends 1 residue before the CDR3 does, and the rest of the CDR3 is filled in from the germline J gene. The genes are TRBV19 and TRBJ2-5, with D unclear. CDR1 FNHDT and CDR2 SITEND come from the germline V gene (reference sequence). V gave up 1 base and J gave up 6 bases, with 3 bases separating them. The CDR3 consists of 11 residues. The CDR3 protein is CASSIRDTQYF. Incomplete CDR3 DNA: TGTGCCAGCAGTATAAGGGACACCCAGTAC.

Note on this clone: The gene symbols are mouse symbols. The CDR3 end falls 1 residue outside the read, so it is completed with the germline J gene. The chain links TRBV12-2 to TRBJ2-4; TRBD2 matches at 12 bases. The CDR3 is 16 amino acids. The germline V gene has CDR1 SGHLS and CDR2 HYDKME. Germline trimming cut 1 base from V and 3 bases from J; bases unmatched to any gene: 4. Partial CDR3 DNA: TGTGCCAGCTCTCTGGGACTGGGGGGTGGGCAAAACACCTTGTAC. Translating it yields CASSLGLGGGQNTLY. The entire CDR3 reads CASSLGLGGGQNTLYF. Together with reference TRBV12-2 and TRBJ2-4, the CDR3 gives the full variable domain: NSGVVQSPRYIIKGKGERSILKCIPISGHLSVAWYQQTQGQELKFFIQHYDKMERDKGNLPSRFSVQQFDDYHSEMNMSALELEDSAVYFCASSLGLGGGQNTLYFGAGTRLSVL.

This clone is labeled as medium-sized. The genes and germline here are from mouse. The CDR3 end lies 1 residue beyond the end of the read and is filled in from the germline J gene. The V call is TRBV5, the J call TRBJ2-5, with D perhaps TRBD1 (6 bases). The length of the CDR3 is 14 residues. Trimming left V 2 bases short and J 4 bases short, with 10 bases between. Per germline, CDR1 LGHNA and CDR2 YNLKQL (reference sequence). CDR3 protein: CASSQPGHKDTQYF. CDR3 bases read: TGTGCCAGCAGCCAACCGGGACACAAAGACACCCAGTAC.

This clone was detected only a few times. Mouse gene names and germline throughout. CDR3 bases read: TGTGCCAGCAGTCTGTCTGTCTATGAACAGTAC. Translation: CASSLSVYEQY. Given in full, the CDR3 is CASSLSVYEQYF. This rearrangement joins TRBV26 to TRBJ2-7; D uncertain. The sequenced fragment ends 1 residue before the CDR3 boundary, so the rest is inferred from the germline J gene. This CDR3 is 12 amino acids long. V shed 0 bases and J shed 3 bases, with 3 bases lying between them. The germline V gene has CDR1 KGHPV and CDR2 FQNQEV (reference sequence).

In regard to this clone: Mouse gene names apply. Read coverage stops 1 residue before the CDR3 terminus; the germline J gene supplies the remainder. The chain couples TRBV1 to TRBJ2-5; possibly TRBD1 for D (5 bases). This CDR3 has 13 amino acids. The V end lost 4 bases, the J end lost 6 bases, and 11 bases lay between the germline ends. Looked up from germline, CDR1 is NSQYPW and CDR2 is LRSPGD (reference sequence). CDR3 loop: CTCSGKEGDTQYF. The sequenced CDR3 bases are TGCACCTGCAGTGGTAAGGAGGGGGACACCCAGTAC.

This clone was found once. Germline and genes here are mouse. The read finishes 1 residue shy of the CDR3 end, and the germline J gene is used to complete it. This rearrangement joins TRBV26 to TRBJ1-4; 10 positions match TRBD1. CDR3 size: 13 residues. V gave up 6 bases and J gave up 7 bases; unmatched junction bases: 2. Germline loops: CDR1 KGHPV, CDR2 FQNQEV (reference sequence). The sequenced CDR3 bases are TGTGCCAGCAGGGACAGGGGGAGCGAAAGATTATTT. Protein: CASRDRGSERLF. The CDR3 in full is CASRDRGSERLFF. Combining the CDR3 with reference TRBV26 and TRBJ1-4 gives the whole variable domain NSKVIQTPRYLVKGQGQKAKMRCIPEKGHPVVFWYQQNKNNEFKFLINFQNQEVLQQIDMTEKRFSAECPSNSPCSLEIQSSEAGDSALYLCASRDRGSERLFFGHGTKLSVL.

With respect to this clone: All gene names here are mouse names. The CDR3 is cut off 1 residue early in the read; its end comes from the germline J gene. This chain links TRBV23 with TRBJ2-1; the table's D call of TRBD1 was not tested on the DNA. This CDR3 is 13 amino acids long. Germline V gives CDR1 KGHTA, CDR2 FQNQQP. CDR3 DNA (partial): TGCTCCAGCAGTCGGACAGACTATGCTGAGCAGTTC. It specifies CSSSRTDYAEQF. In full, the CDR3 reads CSSSRTDYAEQFF.

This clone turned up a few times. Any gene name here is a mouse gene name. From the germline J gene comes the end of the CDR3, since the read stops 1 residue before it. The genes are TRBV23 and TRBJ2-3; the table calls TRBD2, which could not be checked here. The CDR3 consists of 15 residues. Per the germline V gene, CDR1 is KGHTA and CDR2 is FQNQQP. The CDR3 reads CSSSRTGGSAETLYF. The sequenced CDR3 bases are TGCTCCAGCAGTAGGACTGGGGGGAGTGCAGAAACGCTGTAT.

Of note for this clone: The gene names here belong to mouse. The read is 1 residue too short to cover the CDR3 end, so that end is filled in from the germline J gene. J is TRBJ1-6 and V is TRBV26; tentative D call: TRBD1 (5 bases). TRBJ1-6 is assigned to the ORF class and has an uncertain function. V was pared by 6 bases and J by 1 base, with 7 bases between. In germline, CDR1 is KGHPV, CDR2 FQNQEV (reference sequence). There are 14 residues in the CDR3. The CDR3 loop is CASRRGSYNSPLYF. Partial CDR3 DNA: TGTGCCAGCAGGAGGGGATCCTATAATTCGCCCCTCTAC.

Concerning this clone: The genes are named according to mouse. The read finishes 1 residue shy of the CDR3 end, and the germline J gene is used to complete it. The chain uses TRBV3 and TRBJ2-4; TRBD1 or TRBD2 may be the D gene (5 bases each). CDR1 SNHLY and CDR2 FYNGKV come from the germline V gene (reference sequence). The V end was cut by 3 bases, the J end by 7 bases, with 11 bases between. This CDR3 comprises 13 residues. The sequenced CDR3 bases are TGTGCCAGCAGCTTCGGGGCAGAGGACACCTTGTAC. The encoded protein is CASSFGAEDTLY. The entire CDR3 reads CASSFGAEDTLYF.

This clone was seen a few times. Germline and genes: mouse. CDR3 in amino acids: CASSLGRGTYEQYF. CDR3 DNA (partial): TGTGCAAGCAGCTTAGGTCGGGGGACCTATGAACAGTAC. This chain joins TRBV16 and TRBJ2-7; possibly TRBD1 or TRBD2 for D (5 bases each). The sequenced fragment ends 1 residue before the CDR3 boundary, so the rest is inferred from the germline J gene. V gave up 1 base and J gave up 2 bases, with 9 bases separating them. The CDR3 has 14 amino acids. Per the germline V gene, CDR1 is SGHSA and CDR2 is FRNQAP.

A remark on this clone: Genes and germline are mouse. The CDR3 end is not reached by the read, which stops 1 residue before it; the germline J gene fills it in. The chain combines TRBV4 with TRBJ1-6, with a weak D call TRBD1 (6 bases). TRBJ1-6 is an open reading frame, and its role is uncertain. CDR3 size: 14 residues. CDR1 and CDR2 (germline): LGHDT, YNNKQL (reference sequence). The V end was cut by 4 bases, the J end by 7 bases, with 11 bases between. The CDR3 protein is CASSSQGWNSPLYF. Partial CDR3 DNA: TGTGCCAGCAGCTCACAGGGATGGAATTCGCCCCTCTAC.

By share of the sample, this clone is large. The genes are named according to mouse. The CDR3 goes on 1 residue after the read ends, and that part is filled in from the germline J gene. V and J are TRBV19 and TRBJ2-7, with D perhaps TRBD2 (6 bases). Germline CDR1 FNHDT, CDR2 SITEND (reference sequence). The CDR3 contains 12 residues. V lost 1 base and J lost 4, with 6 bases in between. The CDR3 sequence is CASSITGYEQYF. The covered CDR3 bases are TGTGCCAGCAGTATAACTGGGTATGAACAGTAC.

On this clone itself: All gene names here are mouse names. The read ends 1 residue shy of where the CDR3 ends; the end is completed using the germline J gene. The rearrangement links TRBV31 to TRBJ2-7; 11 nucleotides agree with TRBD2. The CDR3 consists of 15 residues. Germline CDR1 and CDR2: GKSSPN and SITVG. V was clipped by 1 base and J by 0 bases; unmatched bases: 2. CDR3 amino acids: CAWSRGLGDSYEQYF. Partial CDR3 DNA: TGTGCCTGGAGTCGGGGACTGGGGGACTCCTATGAACAGTAC.